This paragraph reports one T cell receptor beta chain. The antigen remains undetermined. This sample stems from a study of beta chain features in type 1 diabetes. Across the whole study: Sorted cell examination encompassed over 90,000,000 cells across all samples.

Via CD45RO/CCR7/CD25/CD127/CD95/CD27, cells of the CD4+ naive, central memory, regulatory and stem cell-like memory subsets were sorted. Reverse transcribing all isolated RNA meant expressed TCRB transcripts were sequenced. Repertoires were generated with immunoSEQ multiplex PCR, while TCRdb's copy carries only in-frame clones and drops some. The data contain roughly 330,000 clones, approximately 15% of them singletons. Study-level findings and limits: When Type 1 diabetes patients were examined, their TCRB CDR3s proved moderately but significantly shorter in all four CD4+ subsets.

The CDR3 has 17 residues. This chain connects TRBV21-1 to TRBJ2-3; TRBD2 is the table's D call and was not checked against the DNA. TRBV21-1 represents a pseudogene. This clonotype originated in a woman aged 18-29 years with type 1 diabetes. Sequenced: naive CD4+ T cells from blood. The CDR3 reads CASPGRVLNPTTDTQYF. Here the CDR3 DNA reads TGTGCCAGCCCTGGTCGGGTGCTTAACCCCACCACAGATACGCAGTATTTT.